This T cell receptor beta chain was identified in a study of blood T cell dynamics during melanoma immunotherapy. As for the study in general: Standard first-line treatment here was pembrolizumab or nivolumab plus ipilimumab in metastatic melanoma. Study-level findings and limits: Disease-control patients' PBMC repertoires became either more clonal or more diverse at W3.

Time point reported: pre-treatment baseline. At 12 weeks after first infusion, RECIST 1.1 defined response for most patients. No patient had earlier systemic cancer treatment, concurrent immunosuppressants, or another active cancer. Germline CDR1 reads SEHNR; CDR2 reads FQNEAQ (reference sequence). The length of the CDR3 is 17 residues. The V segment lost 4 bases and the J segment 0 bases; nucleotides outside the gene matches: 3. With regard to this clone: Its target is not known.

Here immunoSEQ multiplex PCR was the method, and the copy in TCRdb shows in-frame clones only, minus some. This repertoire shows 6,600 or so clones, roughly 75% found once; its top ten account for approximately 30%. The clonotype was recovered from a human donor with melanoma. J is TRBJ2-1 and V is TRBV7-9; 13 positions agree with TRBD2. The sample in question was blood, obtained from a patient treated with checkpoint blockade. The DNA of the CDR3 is TGTGCCAGCAGCTGGACTAGCGGGGGTCACTCCTACAATGAGCAGTTCTTC. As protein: CASSWTSGGHSYNEQFF.